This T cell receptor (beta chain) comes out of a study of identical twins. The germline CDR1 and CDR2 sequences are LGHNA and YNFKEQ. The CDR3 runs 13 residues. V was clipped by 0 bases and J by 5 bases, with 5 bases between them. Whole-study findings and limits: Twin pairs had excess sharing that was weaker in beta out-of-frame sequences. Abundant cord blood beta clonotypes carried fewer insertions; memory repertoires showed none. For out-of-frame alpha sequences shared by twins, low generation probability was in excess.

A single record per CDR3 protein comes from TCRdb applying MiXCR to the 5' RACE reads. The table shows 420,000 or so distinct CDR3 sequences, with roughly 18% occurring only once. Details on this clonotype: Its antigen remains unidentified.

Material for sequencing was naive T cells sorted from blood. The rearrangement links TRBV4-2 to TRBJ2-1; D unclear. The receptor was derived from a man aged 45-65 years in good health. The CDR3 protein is CASSQDQNNEQFF. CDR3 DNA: TGTGCCAGCAGCCAAGATCAAAACAATGAGCAGTTCTTC.